The 24 T cell receptor beta chains below were found in one sample sequenced in a study of cytomegalovirus exposure and HLA in healthy donors. Use of 60 Vbeta and 13 Jbeta primers characterized the PCR. Libraries were prepared by immunoSEQ multiplex PCR; TCRdb keeps only in-frame clonotypes and omits some of them. The repertoire holds around 76,000 clones, over 70% seen once, with roughly 1.5% in the top ten. Sample: PBMCs. The source is a man between 40 and 49 years old in good health and CMV-seronegative.

V and J are TRBV28 and TRBJ2-1; 13 nucleotides line up with TRBD2. The CDR3 is 18 residues long. Per germline, CDR1 MDHEN and CDR2 SYDVKM. Unmatched junction bases numbered 12, after V lost 5 bases and J lost 5 bases. The CDR3: CASSQGLAGVFIHNEQFF. Here the CDR3 DNA reads TGTGCCAGCAGTCAAGGACTAGCGGGAGTGTTCATTCACAATGAGCAGTTCTTC.

The V gene is TRBV4-1, the J gene TRBJ2-3; a possible D gene is TRBD2 (5 bases). Trimming took 2 bases from V and 6 from J, leaving 15 bases between them. Germline assignment: CDR1 MGHRA and CDR2 YSYEKL. The CDR3 contains 15 residues. CDR3: CASSQTFTRADTQYF. The DNA for the CDR3 is TGCGCCAGCAGCCAAACCTTCACTAGGGCGGATACGCAGTATTTT.

This chain links TRBV10-3 with TRBJ1-2, with D uncertain. The CDR3 is 12 amino acids. Looked up from germline, CDR1 is ENHRY and CDR2 is SYGVKD. V lost 8 bases to trimming and J lost 3 bases, with 10 bases between them. CDR3 residues: CAILGRDYGYTF. CDR3 nucleotides: TGTGCCATCTTAGGGCGGGACTATGGCTACACCTTC.

The CDR3 region is CASSEGGGYAYEQYF. CDR3 bases: TGTGCCAGCAGTGAAGGAGGAGGATACGCCTACGAGCAGTACTTC. This chain links TRBV6-1 with TRBJ2-7; D may be TRBD2 (5 bases). V was cut by 1 base and J by 2 bases, with 12 bases left in between. This CDR3 has 15 amino acids. In germline, CDR1 is MNHNS, CDR2 SASEGT.

This rearrangement joins TRBV27 to TRBJ2-5; tentative D call: TRBD1 (6 bases). The end of the DNA is better explained by TRBJ2-7, so the J call may be wrong. CDR1 is MNHEY, CDR2 SMNVEV, per germline (reference sequence). The CDR3 is 13 amino acids. The CDR3 region has the DNA TGTGCCGTAAAGGACAGAATATCCTACGAGCAGTACTTC. Translated, it gives CAVKDRISYEQYF.

The CDR3 region has the DNA TGCGCCAGCAGCCTATCAACCGACCCAGGGGGCGAGCAGTACTTC. Translation gives CASSLSTDPGGEQYF. The J gene is TRBJ2-7, the V gene TRBV5-1, with 7 bases aligning to TRBD1. In germline, CDR1 is SGHRS, CDR2 YFSETQ. The V segment lost 4 bases and the J segment 6 bases; nucleotides outside the gene matches: 13. There are 15 residues in the CDR3. The variable domain in full, with the rest retrieved from reference TRBV5-1 and TRBJ2-7, is KAGVTQTPRYLIKTRGQQVTLSCSPISGHRSVSWYQQTPGQGLQFLFEYFSETQRNKGNFPGRFSGRQFSNSRSEMNVSTLELGDSALYLCASSLSTDPGGEQYFGPGTRLTVT.

This clone was counted once. The gene calls are TRBV5-1 and TRBJ2-1, with TRBD2 matching over 13 bases. The V gene's germline CDR1 is SGHRS and CDR2 YFSETQ. J lost 8 bases, V lost 3 bases, and 8 bases had no gene match. The CDR3 contains 16 residues. CDR3 DNA sequence: TGCGCCAGCAGCTGGCGGACTAGCGGGAGTAGTGATGAGCAGTTCTTC. Residues: CASSWRTSGSSDEQFF.

The chain recombines TRBV19 with TRBJ2-4, with D possibly being TRBD1 (5 bases). The V and J ends lost 9 bases and 0 bases respectively, with 12 bases between them. The CDR3 runs 14 residues. Germline loops: CDR1 LNHDA, CDR2 SQIVND (reference sequence). This CDR3 reads CASRASSAKNIQYF. The DNA of the CDR3 is TGTGCCAGCAGGGCCAGCTCAGCCAAAAACATTCAGTACTTC. Drawing the rest from reference TRBV19 and TRBJ2-4, the complete variable domain is DGGITQSPKYLFRKEGQNVTLSCEQNLNHDAMYWYRQDPGQGLRLIYYSQIVNDFQKGDIAEGYSVSREKKESFPLTVTSAQKNPTAFYLCASRASSAKNIQYFGAGTRLSVL.

This sequence joins TRBV4-1 and TRBJ1-2; D is possibly TRBD1 (5 bases). The V end was cut by 1 base, the J end by 0 bases, with 9 bases between. Germline values: CDR1 MGHRA, CDR2 YSYEKL. The CDR3 is 15 residues long. Here the CDR3 reads CASSQAGQANYGYTF. In nucleotides, the CDR3 is TGCGCCAGCAGCCAAGCAGGGCAAGCTAACTATGGCTACACCTTC.

The chain carries TRBV10-3 and TRBJ2-2; TRBD2 matches 10 bases. V lost 5 bases and J lost 4; bases outside the gene matches: 1. Germline CDR1 and CDR2: ENHRY and SYGVKD. The CDR3 sequence is 14 residues long. In nucleotides, the CDR3 is TGTGCCATCAGTTTAGCGGGAGGCACCGGGGAGCTGTTTTTT. Residues: CAISLAGGTGELFF.

The table lists this clone with a few counts. The V gene is TRBV2, the J gene TRBJ1-5, with D perhaps matching TRBD1 (6 bases). The CDR3 spans 15 residues. The V end lost 4 bases, the J end lost 0 bases, and 10 bases lay between the germline ends. Per germline, CDR1 SNHLY and CDR2 FYNNEI. The CDR3 DNA follows: TGTGCCAGCAGTGGGGGCAGGGGTAGCAATCAGCCCCAGCATTTT. Encoded protein: CASSGGRGSNQPQHF.

This clone turned up a few times. The CDR3 spells CASARFPGTSGSFEQYF. CDR3 DNA: TGCGCCAGCGCCCGCTTTCCAGGGACTAGCGGGAGTTTTGAGCAGTACTTC. The chain couples TRBV5-1 to TRBJ2-7; 14 bases line up with TRBD2. The CDR3 is made up of 17 amino acids. The V gene's germline CDR1 is SGHRS and CDR2 YFSETQ. Unmatched junction bases numbered 16, after V lost 7 bases and J lost 7 bases.

The V and J genes are TRBV6-1 and TRBJ2-5; no clear D gene. V was trimmed by 3 bases and J by 5 bases, leaving 4 bases between them. In germline, CDR1 is MNHNS, CDR2 SASEGT. This CDR3 is 11 amino acids long. As DNA, the CDR3 is TGTGCCAGCAGTGAGGCTGAGACCCAGTACTTC. It yields the protein CASSEAETQYF.

This clone occurred once. This chain connects TRBV7-9 to TRBJ1-1, with 7 bases lining up with TRBD1. The CDR3 runs 12 residues. Germline CDR1 is SEHNR and CDR2 is FQNEAQ (reference sequence). V trimming: 6 bases; J trimming: 8 bases; junction bases outside the gene matches: 6. CDR3 in DNA: TGTGCCAGCAGGGTACAGGGGACCGAAGCTTTCTTT. It encodes CASRVQGTEAFF.

This clone has a handful of counts. The chain is built from TRBV9 and TRBJ2-6; possible D gene TRBD1, 6 bases. V was shortened by 4 bases and J by 4 bases, with 15 bases between the two germline ends. Germline values: CDR1 SGDLS, CDR2 YYNGEE. This CDR3 is 16 amino acids long. Here the CDR3 DNA reads TGTGCCAGCAGCCGATCTACAGGGTCCGGGGCCAACGTCCTGACTTTC. It specifies CASSRSTGSGANVLTF.

As DNA, the CDR3 is TGTGCCTGGACTCGCGTGGGACAGGCCTCCCCGGAGCAGTTCTTC. This gives the protein CAWTRVGQASPEQFF. This sequence joins TRBV30 and TRBJ2-1; 8 nucleotides match TRBD1. The V and J ends lost 4 bases and 10 bases, in that order; junction bases with no gene match: 15. The V gene's germline CDR1 is GTSNPN and CDR2 SVGIG (reference sequence). CDR3 length: 15 residues.

CDR3 sequence (DNA): TGTGCCAGCTACCTAGCGGGAGGAGGTAATGAGCAGTTCTTC. Translated, it gives CASYLAGGGNEQFF. The rearrangement uses TRBV28 and TRBJ2-1, with 11 bases matching TRBD2. The CDR3 has 14 residues. The V gene end was trimmed by 8 bases and the J gene end by 7 bases; junction bases not matched to a gene: 7. Germline-derived CDR1 and CDR2 are MDHEN and SYDVKM.

This clone has just a few counts. The chain uses TRBV12-2 and TRBJ2-7; the table's D call, TRBD1, has no DNA check behind it. TRBV12-2 is deemed a pseudogene. This CDR3 spans 15 amino acids. CDR3 residues: CASRHNRGINYEQYF. CDR3 nucleotide sequence: TGTGCAAGTCGCCACAACAGGGGTATAAACTACGAGCAGTACTTC.

J is TRBJ2-1 and V is TRBV20-1; weak D call: TRBD1 (5 bases). Germline V lookup: CDR1 DFQATT, CDR2 SNEGSKA (reference sequence). The CDR3 is 11 residues long. V dropped 6 bases and J dropped 11 bases, with 14 bases sitting between them. The CDR3 DNA reads TGCAGTGCAACCCCAGGGAACCAGCAGTTCTTC. As protein: CSATPGNQQFF.

The rearrangement uses TRBV27 and TRBJ2-1; the match to TRBD1 covers 8 bases. V shed 5 bases and J 8 bases; nucleotides not matched to a gene: 11. Looked up from germline, CDR1 is MNHEY and CDR2 is SMNVEV (reference sequence). The CDR3 has 15 amino acids. CDR3 amino acids: CASSHQTGVVYEQFF. In nucleotides, the CDR3 is TGTGCCAGCAGTCACCAGACAGGGGTAGTCTATGAGCAGTTCTTC.

The rearrangement uses TRBV4-2 and TRBJ1-5; a weak D match, TRBD1 (6 bases). Germline V gives CDR1 LGHNA, CDR2 YNFKEQ. CDR3 length equals 14 residues. The V gene lost 1 base and the J gene lost 14 bases, with 18 bases spanning the gap. In nucleotides, the CDR3 is TGTGCCAGCAGCCAAGGTTCCCAGGGGCGGCCGGAGCATTTT. As protein: CASSQGSQGRPEHF.

The chain carries TRBV19 and TRBJ2-7; 9 nucleotides line up with TRBD1. With V trimmed by 5 bases and J by 1 base, 12 bases remained unmatched. The V gene's germline CDR1 is LNHDA and CDR2 SQIVND (reference sequence). The CDR3 length is 17 residues. CDR3 nucleotides: TGTGCCAGTAGTCCGCCCCTGTGGGGACAGGGATCCTACGAGCAGTACTTC. Its translation is CASSPPLWGQGSYEQYF.

The rearrangement links TRBV5-1 to TRBJ2-2, with D perhaps matching TRBD1 (5 bases). The CDR3 is made up of 16 amino acids. Germline V gene sequence: CDR1 SGHRS, CDR2 YFSETQ. V was cut by 0 bases and J by 7 bases, with 16 bases left in between. The CDR3 protein is CASSLVPGLDIGELFF. The CDR3 DNA follows: TGCGCCAGCAGCTTGGTGCCAGGGTTGGATATCGGGGAGCTGTTTTTT.

V usage is TRBV6-5 and J usage is TRBJ1-1; TRBD1 matches at 9 bases. Germline CDR1 MNHEY, CDR2 SVGAGI. This CDR3 comprises 14 residues. The V and J ends lost 5 bases and 11 bases, in that order; junction bases with no gene match: 12. CDR3 bases: TGTGCCAGCAGTGAACCCGTCCGGACAGGGGAGGCTTTCTTT. Protein sequence: CASSEPVRTGEAFF.